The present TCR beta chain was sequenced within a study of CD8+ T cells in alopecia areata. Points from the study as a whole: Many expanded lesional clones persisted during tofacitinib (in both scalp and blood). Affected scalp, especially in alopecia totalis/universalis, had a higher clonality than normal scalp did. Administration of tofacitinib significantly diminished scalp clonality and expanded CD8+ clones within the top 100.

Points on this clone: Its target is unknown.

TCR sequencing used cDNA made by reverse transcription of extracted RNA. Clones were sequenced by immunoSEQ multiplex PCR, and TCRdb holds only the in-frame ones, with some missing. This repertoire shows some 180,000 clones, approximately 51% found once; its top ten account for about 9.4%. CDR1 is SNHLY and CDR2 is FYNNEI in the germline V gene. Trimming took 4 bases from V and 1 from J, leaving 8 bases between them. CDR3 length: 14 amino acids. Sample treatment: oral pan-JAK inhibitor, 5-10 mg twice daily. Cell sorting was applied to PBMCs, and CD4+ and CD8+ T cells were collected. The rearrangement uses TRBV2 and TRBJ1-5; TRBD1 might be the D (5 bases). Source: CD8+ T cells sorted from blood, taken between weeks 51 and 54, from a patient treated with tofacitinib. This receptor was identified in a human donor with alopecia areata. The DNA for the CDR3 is TGTGCCAGCAGTGTAGGGGCAAGCAATCAGCCCCAGCATTTT. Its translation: CASSVGASNQPQHF.